Listed below are T cell receptor beta chains from one sample, sequenced in a study of response to subunit inactivated influenza vaccine. TCRdb called the RT-PCR reads again in MiXCR, with one record for every CDR3 protein. The sample includes around 530,000 distinct CDR3 sequences, approximately 16% seen only once; the top ten take 2.5% to 3.5%. The sequencing here drew on CD4+ T cells sorted from PBMCs, taken less than 30 months after vaccination. These receptors came from a man aged 50-75 years who received an inactivated influenza vaccine. Each CDR3 is given with its conserved first and last residue. The D gene is left open where the match is weak. Not every row has a clone size; where given, it reads once, few, many or a size class.

d_call | j_call | clone_size | v_call | cdr3_aa
- | TRBJ1-2 | many | TRBV12-3/TRBV12-4 | CASSRQGGNYGYTF
- | TRBJ1-4 | - | TRBV4-3 | CASSQGLGGYEKLLF
- | TRBJ2-1 | - | TRBV20-1 | CSARAILAAYNEQFF
TRBD2 | TRBJ2-1 | - | TRBV14 | CASSPQMGGYNEQFF
TRBD1 | TRBJ1-4 | many | TRBV5-5 | CASSWTGANDEKLFF
- | TRBJ1-1 | few | TRBV6-1 | CASRKEDLQAFF
- | TRBJ2-3 | - | TRBV2 | CASSVVTSTDTQYF
- | TRBJ2-3 | many | TRBV4-1 | CASSFQSRRGGSSTDTQYF
TRBD1 | TRBJ1-2 | few | TRBV10-3 | CAISESEATGAYYGYTF
- | TRBJ2-3 | - | TRBV6-1 | CASRLQATRGTDTQYF
- | TRBJ2-2 | few | TRBV4-2 | CASSQQHSRSNTGELFF
- | TRBJ2-7 | - | TRBV14 | CASSPTPGRKDEQYF
- | TRBJ1-4 | - | TRBV30 | CAWRQQGGEKLFF
TRBD2 | TRBJ2-1 | - | TRBV20-1 | CSAGGLAGVYNEQFF
TRBD2 | TRBJ2-1 | - | TRBV20-1 | CSASGGLAGQTPYNEQFF
- | TRBJ1-6 | few | TRBV10-3 | CAISESVLSSYNSPLHF
- | TRBJ2-2 | few | TRBV27 | CASSPTQGGELFF
- | TRBJ1-4 | few | TRBV2 | CASKVGMGEKLFF
- | TRBJ2-5 | few | TRBV20-1 | CSATDTFQETQYF
- | TRBJ2-7 | - | TRBV20-1 | CSASSHEQYF
TRBD2 | TRBJ2-7 | - | TRBV20-1 | CSAEIAGGLPYEQYF
- | TRBJ2-1 | few | TRBV6-2/TRBV6-3 | CASSYPYYKQFF
- | TRBJ1-2 | few | TRBV25-1 | CASSDHAYGYTF
TRBD1 | TRBJ2-1 | - | TRBV7-2 | CASSLRDRGYNEQFF
- | TRBJ2-6 | few | TRBV5-6 | CASSDRTGANVLTF
TRBD2 | TRBJ2-3 | few | TRBV20-1 | CSAIHLAASTDTQYF
- | TRBJ2-3 | - | TRBV30 | CAWSRRPSIITDTQYF
- | TRBJ2-2 | few | TRBV6-2/TRBV6-3 | CASSYFSTTGELFF
- | TRBJ2-1 | few | TRBV29-1 | CSAQTFAGLSYNEQFF
TRBD2 | TRBJ2-1 | - | TRBV5-4 | CASSSGLAGGSEQFF
- | TRBJ2-7 | few | TRBV20-1 | CSARDTGKPAEQYF